This T cell receptor beta chain was observed in a study of OX40 agonist ivuxolimab in advanced cancers. Study information: Ivuxolimab doses were 0.01, 0.1, 0.3, 1.5, 3 or 10 mg/kg every 2 weeks. Points from the study as a whole: In the 0.1-3.0 mg/kg groups, partial responders showed among the lowest expansion.

The germline CDR1 and CDR2 sequences are KGHSH and LQKENI. The CDR3 has 15 amino acids. Trimming took 4 bases from V and 4 from J; bases not matched to a gene: 9. With regard to this clone: Its antigen is not identified.

Clones were read by immunoSEQ multiplex PCR, and TCRdb kept only the in-frame ones, dropping some. The table includes around 20,000 clones, 70% to 80% detected once. The chain employs TRBV18 and TRBJ2-7; 8 nucleotides match TRBD1. The sample was CD4+ or CD8+ T cells sorted from blood, taken in a trial of the OX40 agonist ivuxolimab. This clonotype was obtained from an adult with an advanced solid tumor such as melanoma, head and neck, liver or kidney cancer. CDR3 amino acids: CASSHSDRAPYEQYF. The CDR3 DNA follows: TGTGCCAGCTCACACTCGGACAGGGCCCCGTACGAGCAGTACTTC. Variable domain in full (rest from reference TRBV18 and TRBJ2-7): NAGVMQNPRHLVRRRGQEARLRCSPMKGHSHVYWYRQLPEEGLKFMVYLQKENIIDESGMPKERFSAEFPKEGPSILRIQQVVRGDSAAYFCASSHSDRAPYEQYFGPGTRLTVT.